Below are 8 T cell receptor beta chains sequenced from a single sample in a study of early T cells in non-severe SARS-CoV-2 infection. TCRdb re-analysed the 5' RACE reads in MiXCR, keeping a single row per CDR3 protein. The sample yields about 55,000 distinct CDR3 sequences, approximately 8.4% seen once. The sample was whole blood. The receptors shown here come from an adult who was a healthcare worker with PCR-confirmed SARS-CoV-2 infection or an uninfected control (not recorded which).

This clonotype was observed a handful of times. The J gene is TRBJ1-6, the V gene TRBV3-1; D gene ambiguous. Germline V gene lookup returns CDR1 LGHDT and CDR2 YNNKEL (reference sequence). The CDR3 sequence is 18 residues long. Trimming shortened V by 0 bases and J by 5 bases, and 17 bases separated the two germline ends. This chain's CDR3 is CASSQELRGVINNSPLHF. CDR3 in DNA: TGTGCCAGCAGCCAAGAACTTCGTGGAGTAATCAATAATTCACCCCTCCACTTT. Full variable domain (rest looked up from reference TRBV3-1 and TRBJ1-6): DTAVSQTPKYLVTQMGNDKSIKCEQNLGHDTMYWYKQDSKKFLKIMFSYNNKELIINETVPNRFSPKSPDKAHLNLHINSLELGDSAVYFCASSQELRGVINNSPLHFGNGTRLTVT.

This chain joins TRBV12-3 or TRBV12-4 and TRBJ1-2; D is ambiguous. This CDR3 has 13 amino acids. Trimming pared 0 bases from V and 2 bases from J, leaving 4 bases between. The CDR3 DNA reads TGTGCCAGCAGTTTAGCGGGGAACTATGGCTACACCTTC. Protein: CASSLAGNYGYTF.

The CDR3 DNA is TGTGCCAGCAGTTCTCCGGGACAGGGCGGACTAGTTGTGACCGGGGAGCTGTTTTTT. Its translation: CASSSPGQGGLVVTGELFF. V usage is TRBV12-3 or TRBV12-4 and J usage is TRBJ2-2; 9 bases agree with TRBD1. Losses at the gene ends were 4 bases for V and 5 bases for J; bases not matched to a gene: 17. This CDR3 is 19 amino acids long.

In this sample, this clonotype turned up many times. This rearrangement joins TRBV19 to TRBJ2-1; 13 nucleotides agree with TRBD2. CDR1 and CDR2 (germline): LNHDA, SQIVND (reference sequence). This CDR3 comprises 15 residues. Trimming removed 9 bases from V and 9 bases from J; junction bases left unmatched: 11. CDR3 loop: CASRLGTSGVGEQFF. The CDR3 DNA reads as TGTGCCAGCCGTTTAGGGACTAGCGGGGTTGGTGAGCAGTTCTTC.

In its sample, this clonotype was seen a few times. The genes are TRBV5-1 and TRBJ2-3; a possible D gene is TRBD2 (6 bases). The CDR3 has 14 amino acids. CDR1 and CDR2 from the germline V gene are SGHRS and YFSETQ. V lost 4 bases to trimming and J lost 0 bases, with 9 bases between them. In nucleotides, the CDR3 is TGCGCCAGCAGCGGGGGGACTAGCACAGATACGCAGTATTTT. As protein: CASSGGTSTDTQYF.

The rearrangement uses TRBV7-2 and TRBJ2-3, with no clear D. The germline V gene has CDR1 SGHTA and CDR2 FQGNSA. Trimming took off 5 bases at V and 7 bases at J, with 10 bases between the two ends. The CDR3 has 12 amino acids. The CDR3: CASSLTLNTQYF. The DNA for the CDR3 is TGTGCCAGCAGCCTGACCCTTAATACGCAGTATTTT.

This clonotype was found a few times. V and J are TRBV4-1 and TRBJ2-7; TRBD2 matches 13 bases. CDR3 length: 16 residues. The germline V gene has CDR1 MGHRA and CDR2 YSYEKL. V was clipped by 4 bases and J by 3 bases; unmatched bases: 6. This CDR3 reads CASSPGLAGMNYEQYF. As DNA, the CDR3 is TGCGCCAGCAGCCCGGGACTAGCGGGGATGAACTACGAGCAGTACTTC.

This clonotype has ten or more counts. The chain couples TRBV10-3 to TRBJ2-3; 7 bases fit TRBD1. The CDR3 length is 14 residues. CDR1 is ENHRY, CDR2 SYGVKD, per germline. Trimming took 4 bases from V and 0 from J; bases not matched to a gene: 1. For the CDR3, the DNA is TGTGCCATCAGTGTACAGGGGAGCACAGATACGCAGTATTTT. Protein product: CAISVQGSTDTQYF.